The T cell receptor (beta chain) described here comes from a study of blood T cell repertoires in COVID-19. Across the study: T cells, B-cell-depleted T cells, or PBMCs supplied cDNA or gDNA.

V lost 0 bases to trimming and J lost 4 bases, with 12 bases between them. CDR1 and CDR2 (germline): MNHEY, SMNVEV (reference sequence). The CDR3 is 15 residues long. Assay used: immunoSEQ multiplex PCR; TCRdb lists only in-frame clones, some missing. The sample carries 250,000 to 400,000 clones, 90% recorded once. Sequencing was carried out using peripheral blood. The chain uses TRBV27 and TRBJ1-1; D remains ambiguous. This receptor was taken from a woman in her 30s with COVID-19, enrolled during active disease. CDR3 DNA sequence: TGTGCCAGCAGTTTATCCCTCCTGGGCGCCACTGAAGCTTTCTTT. Protein sequence: CASSLSLLGATEAFF.